A selection of T cell receptor beta chains follows, all from one sample in a study of T-cell memory formation after mild COVID-19. TCRdb redid the calling of the 5' RACE reads with MiXCR, one entry per CDR3 protein. The sample has 450,000 or so distinct CDR3 sequences; nearly 25% are singletons. The specimen sequenced was PBMCs or a T cell subset sorted from them (not recorded which). These receptors were collected from an adult woman who had mild COVID-19 (a few samples of this study predate the infection). Cell type and time point are not known. Both conserved end residues are part of each CDR3. The D gene is left open where the match is weak. The size entry is marked missing in some rows and otherwise reads once, few, many or a size class.

TRBD2	few	TRBJ2-5	TRBV7-9	CASSSAGLAGASRGAQYF	TGTGCCAGCAGCTCTGCGGGACTAGCGGGGGCCTCCAGGGGGGCCCAGTACTTC
TRBD1	-	TRBJ2-1	TRBV5-1	CASSLGQGIADEQFF	TGCGCCAGCAGCTTGGGACAGGGGATAGCGGATGAGCAGTTCTTC
-	-	TRBJ2-1	TRBV18	CASSRASYNEQFF	TGTGCCAGCTCCCGGGCGTCCTACAATGAGCAGTTCTTC
-	-	TRBJ2-5	TRBV7-9	CASSYLSGAGETQYF	TGTGCCAGCAGCTATTTATCAGGGGCGGGGGAGACCCAGTACTTC
TRBD2	few	TRBJ2-3	TRBV27	CASSWELAGITDTQYF	TGTGCCAGCAGTTGGGAACTAGCGGGTATCACAGATACGCAGTATTTT
-	few	TRBJ1-2	TRBV4-2	CASSQEGEGSFWYGYTF	TGTGCCAGCAGCCAAGAGGGAGAGGGATCATTTTGGTATGGCTACACCTTC
TRBD2	-	TRBJ2-3	TRBV24-1	CATTASGSGDTQYF	TGTGCCACCACCGCTAGCGGGAGTGGAGATACGCAGTATTTT
-	-	TRBJ1-5	TRBV7-2	CASSLLRNQPQHF	TGTGCCAGCAGCTTACTCAGGAATCAGCCCCAGCATTTT
-	few	TRBJ1-5	TRBV29-1	CSVALRGVDQPQHF	TGCAGCGTGGCCCTTAGGGGGGTGGATCAGCCCCAGCATTTT
TRBD1	-	TRBJ1-5	TRBV6-2/TRBV6-3	CASTGDVFRDRYNQPQHF	TGTGCCAGCACAGGAGACGTCTTCCGGGACAGATACAATCAGCCCCAGCATTTT
TRBD1	-	TRBJ2-1	TRBV30	CAWSSGQGSNEQFF	TGTGCCTGGAGTAGTGGACAGGGGTCCAATGAGCAGTTCTTC
-	-	TRBJ1-2	TRBV27	CASSPITGESGYTF	TGTGCCAGCAGTCCCATCACGGGCGAGAGCGGCTACACCTTC
TRBD1	-	TRBJ2-5	TRBV9	CASSVSSRGKGGETQYF	TGTGCCAGCAGCGTTTCCTCCAGGGGGAAGGGCGGAGAGACCCAGTACTTC
-	few	TRBJ2-5	TRBV11-2	CASSLIRRETQYF	TGTGCCAGCAGCTTAATCAGACGGGAGACCCAGTACTTC